The TCR beta chain described here comes from a study of cytomegalovirus exposure and HLA in healthy donors. Repertoires were generated with immunoSEQ multiplex PCR, while TCRdb's copy carries only in-frame clones and drops some. Of 200,000 to 300,000 clones listed, approximately 84% are singletons. The TCR comes from a woman under 40 in good health and CMV-seropositive. The sequenced material came from PBMCs.

The CDR3 loop is CASSIRGGGNQPQHF. Written as DNA, the CDR3 is TGTGCCAGTAGTATCCGAGGAGGTGGGAATCAGCCCCAGCATTTT. This chain links TRBV19 with TRBJ1-5, with no clear D. CDR1 is LNHDA and CDR2 is SQIVND in the germline V gene (reference sequence). The CDR3 has 15 amino acids. Trimming took 3 bases from V and 4 from J, leaving 13 bases between them.